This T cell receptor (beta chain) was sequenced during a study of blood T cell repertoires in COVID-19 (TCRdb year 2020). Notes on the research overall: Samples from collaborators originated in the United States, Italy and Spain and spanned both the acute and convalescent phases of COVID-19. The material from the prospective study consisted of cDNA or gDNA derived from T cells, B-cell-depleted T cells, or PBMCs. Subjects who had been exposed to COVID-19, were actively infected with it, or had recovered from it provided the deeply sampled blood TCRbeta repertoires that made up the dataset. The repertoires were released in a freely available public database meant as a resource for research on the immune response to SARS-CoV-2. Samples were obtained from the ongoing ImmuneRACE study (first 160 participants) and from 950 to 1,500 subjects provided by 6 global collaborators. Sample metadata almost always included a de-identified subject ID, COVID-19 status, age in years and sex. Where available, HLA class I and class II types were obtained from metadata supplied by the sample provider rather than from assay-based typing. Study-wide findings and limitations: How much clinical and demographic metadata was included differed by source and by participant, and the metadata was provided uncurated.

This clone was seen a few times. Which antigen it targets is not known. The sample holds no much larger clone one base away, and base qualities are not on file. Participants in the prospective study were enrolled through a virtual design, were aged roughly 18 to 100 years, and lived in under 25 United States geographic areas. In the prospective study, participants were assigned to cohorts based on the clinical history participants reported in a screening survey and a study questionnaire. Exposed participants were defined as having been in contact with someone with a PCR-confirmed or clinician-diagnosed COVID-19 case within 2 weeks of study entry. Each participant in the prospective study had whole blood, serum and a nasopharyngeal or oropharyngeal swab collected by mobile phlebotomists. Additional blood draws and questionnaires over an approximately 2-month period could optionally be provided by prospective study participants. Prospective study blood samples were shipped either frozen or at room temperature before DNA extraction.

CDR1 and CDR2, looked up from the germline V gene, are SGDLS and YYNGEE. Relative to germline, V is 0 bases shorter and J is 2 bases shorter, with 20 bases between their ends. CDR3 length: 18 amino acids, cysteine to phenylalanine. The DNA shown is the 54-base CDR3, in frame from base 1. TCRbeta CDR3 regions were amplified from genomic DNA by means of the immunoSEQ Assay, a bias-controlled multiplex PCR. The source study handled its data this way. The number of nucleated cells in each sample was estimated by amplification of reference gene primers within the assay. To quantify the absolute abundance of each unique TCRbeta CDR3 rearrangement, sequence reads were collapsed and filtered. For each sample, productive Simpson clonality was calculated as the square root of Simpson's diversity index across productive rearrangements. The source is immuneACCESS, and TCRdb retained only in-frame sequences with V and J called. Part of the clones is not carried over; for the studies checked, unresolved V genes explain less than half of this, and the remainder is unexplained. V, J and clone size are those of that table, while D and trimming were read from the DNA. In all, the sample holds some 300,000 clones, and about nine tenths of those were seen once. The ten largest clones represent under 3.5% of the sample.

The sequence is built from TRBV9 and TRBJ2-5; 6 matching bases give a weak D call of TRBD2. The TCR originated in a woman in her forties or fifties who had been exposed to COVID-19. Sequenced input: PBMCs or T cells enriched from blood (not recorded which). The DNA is TGTGCCAGCAGCGTAGGTCATTTGGGGACTTCCACACAAGAGACCCAGTACTTC. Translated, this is CASSVGHLGTSTQETQYF.